The 20 T cell receptor beta chains below come from one sample, sequenced in a study of human T cells and chemical hapten exposure. TCRdb ran MiXCR on the RACE reads and lists one entry per CDR3 protein. The sample records approximately 50,000 distinct CDR3 sequences, roughly a tenth being singletons. Time point in this sample: patch test 3, about 24 weeks after DPC sensitization. As for treatment: therapeutic diphenylcyclopropenone sensitization with weekly scalp DPC. The input for sequencing was whole blood, taken in connection with sensitization to the hapten diphenylcyclopropenone (DPC). These receptors were collected from a middle-aged woman with alopecia areata. Some clones in this sample may be carry-over from other donors' samples.

This clonotype has just a few counts. The chain carries TRBV5-1 and TRBJ1-1, with TRBD1 as a possible D gene (5 bases). The germline V gene encodes CDR1 SGHRS and CDR2 YFSETQ. The V gene lost 7 bases and the J gene lost 3 bases, with 16 bases spanning the gap. The CDR3 runs to 14 residues. The CDR3 DNA reads TGCGCCAGCCACTACGAGAAGGGGTACACTGAAGCTTTCTTT. Translation gives CASHYEKGYTEAFF.

This clonotype was found many times. The V and J genes are TRBV4-2 and TRBJ1-4, with D hard to call. Per the germline V gene, CDR1 is LGHNA and CDR2 is YNFKEQ. V lost 1 base, J lost 8 bases, and 17 bases lay in between. The CDR3 runs 16 residues. The CDR3 loop reads CASSQVMVSMGEKLFF. The CDR3 DNA follows: TGTGCCAGCAGCCAAGTGATGGTTTCTATGGGCGAAAAACTGTTTTTT.

This clonotype has a handful of counts. This chain uses TRBV15 with TRBJ2-1; a weak D match, TRBD1 (6 bases). The germline gives CDR1 LNHNV, CDR2 YYDKDF (reference sequence). V was trimmed by 1 base and J by 0 bases, leaving 10 bases between them. The CDR3 has 16 amino acids. DNA of the CDR3: TGTGCCACCAGCAGAGGAGGGGGTCGCTCCTACAATGAGCAGTTCTTC. It translates to CATSRGGGRSYNEQFF.

The chain uses TRBV3-1 and TRBJ1-1; D gene unclear. Germline CDR1 reads LGHDT; CDR2 reads YNNKEL (reference sequence). V was cut by 1 base and J by 1 base, with 7 bases left in between. The CDR3 contains 14 residues. Written as DNA, the CDR3 is TGTGCCAGCAGCCAAGTCTTCGGGAACACTGAAGCTTTCTTT. Encoded protein: CASSQVFGNTEAFF.

The chain joins TRBV12-3 or TRBV12-4 to TRBJ1-5, with a tentative D call TRBD1 (5 bases). The CDR3 sequence is 14 residues long. V lost 6 bases and J 8 bases, leaving 17 bases between the germline ends. CDR3 protein: CASSPQVGVEPQHF. DNA for the CDR3: TGTGCCAGCAGCCCACAGGTCGGAGTGGAGCCCCAGCATTTT.

This clonotype showed up many times. V usage is TRBV7-8 and J usage is TRBJ2-1; D is undetermined. This CDR3 has 15 amino acids. V was pared by 1 base and J by 4 bases, with 11 bases between. Germline values: CDR1 SGHVS, CDR2 FQNEAQ. The DNA of the CDR3 is TGTGCCAGCAGCTTAGACCGGACCCGATACAATGAGCAGTTCTTC. Protein sequence: CASSLDRTRYNEQFF.

The CDR3 DNA reads TGCGCCAGCAGCTTGCAACACAGGGGTGGAGAGGGCTACACCTTC. Protein: CASSLQHRGGEGYTF. The V and J genes are TRBV5-1 and TRBJ1-2; 7 bases map to TRBD1. Germline V gene data show CDR1 as SGHRS and CDR2 as YFSETQ. The CDR3 is made up of 15 amino acids. Germline trimming cut 1 base from V and 8 bases from J; bases unmatched to any gene: 11.

V usage is TRBV5-5 and J usage is TRBJ1-1; tentatively, D is TRBD1 (6 bases). The germline V gene has CDR1 SGHKS and CDR2 YYEKEE (reference sequence). The CDR3 runs 15 residues. V lost 0 bases and J lost 2, with 11 bases in between. The CDR3 DNA reads TGTGCCAGCAGCTTGGGCGGCAGGGGAAACACTGAAGCTTTCTTT. Protein sequence: CASSLGGRGNTEAFF.

In its sample, this clonotype was seen many times. The chain joins TRBV29-1 to TRBJ2-1, with D unresolved. V was clipped by 6 bases and J by 8 bases, with 11 bases between them. The CDR3 sequence is 11 residues long. Germline V gene lookup returns CDR1 SQVTM and CDR2 ANQGSEA. The CDR3 DNA follows: TGCAGCGTAGCTGCCAAGCATGAGCAGTTCTTC. Its protein product is CSVAAKHEQFF.

This clonotype was counted at least ten times. The chain links TRBV28 to TRBJ1-6; TRBD1 is a possible D gene (5 bases). Per germline, CDR1 MDHEN and CDR2 SYDVKM. The CDR3 contains 14 residues. V lost 3 bases and J 7 bases, leaving 10 bases between the germline ends. The CDR3 DNA reads as TGTGCCAGCAGTTTCGGGGGAAGGAATTCACCCCTCCACTTT. Translating it yields CASSFGGRNSPLHF.

This clonotype has at least ten counts. This chain uses TRBV5-1 with TRBJ1-6; D call uncertain. Per the germline V gene, CDR1 is SGHRS and CDR2 is YFSETQ. With 0 bases removed from V and 10 bases from J, the gap between germline ends came to 11 bases. The CDR3 runs to 14 residues. The CDR3 sequence: CASSLEHLLSPLHF. In DNA, the CDR3 is TGCGCCAGCAGCTTGGAACACCTCTTGTCACCCCTCCACTTT.

The count of this clonotype is one. V and J are TRBV5-1 and TRBJ1-2; D not certain. The CDR3 has 14 amino acids. Trimming stripped 4 bases from V and 6 bases from J, with 16 bases between. CDR1 SGHRS and CDR2 YFSETQ come from the germline V gene. CDR3 in DNA: TGCGCCAGCAGCCGTGAGGAGGTACTAGATGGCTACACCTTC. Translation gives CASSREEVLDGYTF.

This clonotype was counted ten times or more. The rearrangement uses TRBV20-1 and TRBJ2-7; 8 nucleotides line up with TRBD1. The J segment lost 4 bases and the V segment lost 1 base, leaving 15 bases of the junction unmatched. CDR1 is DFQATT and CDR2 is SNEGSKA in the germline V gene (reference sequence). The CDR3 runs to 17 residues. CDR3 nucleotide sequence: TGCAGTGCTAGAGCCCCTCACGGGTCAGGGGGCTCTTACGAGCAGTACTTC. Amino acid sequence: CSARAPHGSGGSYEQYF.

V and J are TRBV5-6 and TRBJ1-6; a possible D gene is TRBD1 (6 bases). V was shortened by 4 bases and J by 13 bases, with 24 bases between the two germline ends. The CDR3 has 16 amino acids. Germline V gene lookup returns CDR1 SGHDT and CDR2 YYEEEE. In nucleotides, the CDR3 is TGTGCCAGCAGCCATCCTACCACAGGGCGTGAAAATCCCCTCCACTTT. This codes for CASSHPTTGRENPLHF.

This clonotype was seen only a few times. V is TRBV2 and J is TRBJ2-3; 11 nucleotides line up with TRBD2. The V gene's germline CDR1 is SNHLY and CDR2 FYNNEI. V dropped 4 bases and J dropped 11; count of bases not matched to a gene: 2. The CDR3 runs 12 residues. In DNA, the CDR3 is TGTGCCAGCAGTGCTAGCGGGGGGAAGCAGTATTTT. Its protein product is CASSASGGKQYF.

The chain is built from TRBV18 and TRBJ2-1; possibly TRBD2 for D (6 bases). The germline V and J ends were trimmed by 3 bases and 8 bases, with 17 bases remaining between them. The germline CDR1 and CDR2 sequences are KGHSH and LQKENI. The CDR3 spans 15 residues. The CDR3 protein is CASSPPGGVMDEQFF. CDR3 bases: TGTGCCAGCTCACCCCCCGGGGGAGTAATGGATGAGCAGTTCTTC.

This clonotype has ten or more counts. CDR3 nucleotide sequence: TGTGCCAGCAGTGCGAGAAGCCCGAACACTGAAGCTTTCTTT. Its translation is CASSARSPNTEAFF. The chain uses TRBV25-1 and TRBJ1-1; no firm D call. Trimming removed 4 bases from V and 1 base from J, with 10 bases in between. The CDR3 is made up of 14 amino acids. Germline V lookup: CDR1 MGHDK, CDR2 SYGVNS.

This clonotype was recorded at least ten times. The chain couples TRBV9 to TRBJ2-1, with D tentatively TRBD2 (5 bases). The CDR3 is 16 residues long. The V end was cut by 5 bases, the J end by 5 bases, with 20 bases between. The germline V gene has CDR1 SGDLS and CDR2 YYNGEE. CDR3 bases: TGTGCCAGCAGTACGTTGGCAGGACTGCCCAACAATGAGCAGTTCTTC. This encodes CASSTLAGLPNNEQFF. The full variable domain, in which reference TRBV9 and TRBJ2-1 provide the parts outside the CDR3, is DSGVTQTPKHLITATGQRVTLRCSPRSGDLSVYWYQQSLDQGLQFLIQYYNGEERAKGNILERFSAQQFPDLHSELNLSSLELGDSALYFCASSTLAGLPNNEQFFGPGTRLTVL.

This chain connects TRBV9 to TRBJ1-2; unclear D gene. Germline values: CDR1 SGDLS, CDR2 YYNGEE. The CDR3 sequence is 13 residues long. Between the trimmed V and J ends, which lost 4 bases and 5 bases, there was a span of 12 bases. CDR3: CASSPAGRYGYTF. In DNA, the CDR3 is TGTGCCAGCAGCCCGGCGGGCCGATATGGCTACACCTTC.

This clonotype turned up a few times. V and J are TRBV2 and TRBJ1-1; D perhaps matches TRBD1 (6 bases). Trimming took 7 bases from V and 5 from J, leaving 17 bases between them. CDR3 length: 14 amino acids. Germline V gene sequence: CDR1 SNHLY, CDR2 FYNNEI. In DNA, the CDR3 is TGTGCCAGCAAGACCCAGGGGAGGAATACTGAAGCTTTCTTT. Protein: CASKTQGRNTEAFF.